Sequencing of this T cell receptor (beta chain) was carried out in a study of beta chain features in type 1 diabetes. In the study overall: Sorted cells numbering around 100,000,000 were examined across all samples.

Investigators reverse transcribed all isolated RNA, so they sequenced expressed TCRB transcripts. Each sample of naive, central memory or regulatory T cells had, on average, about 3.5 million reads. The repertoire was sequenced with immunoSEQ multiplex PCR; TCRdb's copy has only in-frame clones and lacks some. The sample consists of about 150,000 clones, approximately 9.2% of them appearing once. The CDR3 length is 16 residues. V shed 1 base and J 3 bases; nucleotides not matched to a gene: 5. CDR1 and CDR2 from the germline V gene are SGHVS and FNYEAQ. Purity (above 95%) was reached by all sorted populations.

The TCR comes from a man aged 18 to 30 in good health. The sample was central memory CD4+ T cells from blood. V usage is TRBV7-6 and J usage is TRBJ2-3; 9 bases fit TRBD2. CDR3: CASSLGGGGATDTQYF. The CDR3 DNA reads TGTGCCAGCAGCTTAGGGGGCGGGGGGGCTACAGATACGCAGTATTTT.